Presented here are 9 T cell receptor beta chains from one specimen sequenced in a study of T cell responses to AZD1222 COVID-19 vaccine. Generated by immunoSEQ multiplex PCR, the TCRdb table keeps only in-frame clones and is missing some. The table lists some 120,000 clones, about nine tenths of them singletons. This material consisted of peripheral blood, taken on day 0 of AZD1222 vaccination. The receptor set was obtained from an adult in good health.

In its sample, this clone was seen once. The chain joins TRBV3-1 (or the pseudogene TRBV3-2) to TRBJ2-5; D gene ambiguous. The CDR3 loop spans 18 amino acids. The germline CDR1 and CDR2 sequences are LGHDT and YNNKEL (reference sequence). Trimming stripped 0 bases from V and 2 bases from J, with 19 bases between. The CDR3 loop reads CASSQDRPTVGIQETQYF. The CDR3 bases are TGTGCCAGCAGCCAAGATCGGCCTACCGTCGGAATACAAGAGACCCAGTACTTC.

This clone was seen more than once but under ten times. J is TRBJ1-4 and V is TRBV4-3, with a possible D match to TRBD1 (6 bases). The ends were cut back, 1 base at V and 5 bases at J, with 8 bases in the middle. Germline assignment: CDR1 LGHNA and CDR2 YSLEER. The CDR3 is made up of 14 amino acids. Here the CDR3 reads CASSQGQGNEKLFF. The CDR3 DNA sequence: TGCGCCAGCAGCCAAGGGCAGGGGAATGAAAAACTGTTTTTT.

V usage is TRBV7-6 and J usage is TRBJ2-3; D is uncertain. The CDR3 covers 15 residues. Trimming shortened V by 2 bases and J by 0 bases, and 9 bases separated the two germline ends. CDR1 is SGHVS, CDR2 FNYEAQ, per germline. The DNA for the CDR3 is TGTGCCAGCAGCTTATCGTCCCTGAGCACAGATACGCAGTATTTT. It encodes CASSLSSLSTDTQYF.

This clone has a handful of counts. This chain joins TRBV3-1 (or the pseudogene TRBV3-2) and TRBJ2-3; D is ambiguous. CDR1 and CDR2 (germline): LGHDT, YNNKEL (reference sequence). Trimming shortened V by 6 bases and J by 0 bases, and 1 base separated the two germline ends. CDR3 size: 11 residues. In DNA form, the CDR3 reads TGTGCCAGCAGTAGCACAGATACGCAGTATTTT. Translating gives CASSSTDTQYF.

This rearrangement joins TRBV29-1 to TRBJ2-3; the match to TRBD2 covers 12 bases. Germline trimming cut 4 bases from V and 4 bases from J; bases unmatched to any gene: 6. The CDR3 covers 15 residues. Germline values: CDR1 SQVTM, CDR2 ANQGSEA. The CDR3 DNA is TGCAGCGTTGTCCTAGCGGGAGGGAGCGCAGATACGCAGTATTTT. Translated, it gives CSVVLAGGSADTQYF.

The chain joins TRBV5-1 to TRBJ1-2, with 9 bases matching TRBD1. V was pared by 0 bases and J by 7 bases, with 1 base of the junction left unmatched. Looked up from germline, CDR1 is SGHRS and CDR2 is YFSETQ. The CDR3 runs 13 residues. CDR3 sequence: CASSLEDRGGYTF. CDR3 nucleotides: TGCGCCAGCAGCTTGGAGGACAGGGGTGGCTACACCTTC.

The chain uses TRBV27 and TRBJ2-1, with 11 positions matching TRBD2. Per the germline V gene, CDR1 is MNHEY and CDR2 is SMNVEV (reference sequence). V lost 5 bases, J lost 6 bases, and 6 bases stayed unmatched. The CDR3 consists of 15 residues. The CDR3: CASSPTSGSVNEQFF. The CDR3, as DNA: TGTGCCAGCAGTCCAACTAGCGGGAGTGTCAATGAGCAGTTCTTC.

The chain employs TRBV24-1 and TRBJ1-2; 10 bases map to TRBD1. This CDR3 region has 17 residues. The germline gives CDR1 KGHDR, CDR2 SFDVKD. V gave up 7 bases and J gave up 7 bases; unmatched junction bases: 17. The CDR3 protein is CATSRTGGDLGTAGYTF. DNA of the CDR3: TGTGCCACCAGCAGGACAGGGGGGGATCTTGGGACGGCTGGCTACACCTTC.

V and J are TRBV11-1 and TRBJ1-4; the D gene is possibly TRBD1 (5 bases). The ends were cut back, 6 bases at V and 0 bases at J, with 14 bases in the middle. The germline V gene encodes CDR1 SGHAT and CDR2 FQDESV (reference sequence). The CDR3 extends over 16 amino acids. CDR3 nucleotides: TGTGCCAGCAGTCTACAGGTAGTTGCAACTAATGAAAAACTGTTTTTT. This codes for CASSLQVVATNEKLFF.